Below, one T cell receptor beta chain is given with its context. This clone was counted only a few times. Its recognized antigen is unknown. No much larger clonotype is one base removed from it; base qualities were not supplied. The V and J ends are trimmed by 7 bases and 3 bases, leaving 9 bases between them. The CDR3 has 12 amino acids, counting the end cysteine and phenylalanine. The CDR3 DNA has 36 bases and is translated from base 1. Reading the germline V gene (reference sequence) gives CDR1 LNHDA and CDR2 SQIVND. The sample comes from a study of beta chain features in type 1 diabetes listed by TCRdb under 2018. Study-wide context: Mean age, gender distribution, total cell number and subset yield were not different between patients and healthy donors. A total of 100 million to 140 million sorted cells were examined across all samples, and the number of cells per subset was strongly correlated with RNA yield. The study compared TCRB repertoires of sorted circulating CD4+ T cell subsets between recently diagnosed type 1 diabetes patients and matched healthy donors. Naive and central memory subsets were obtained from all 28 donors, but regulatory and stem cell-like memory subsets were isolated from only 8 patients and roughly eight healthy donors. Summary of the overall study and its limitations: Sequencing cDNA rather than genomic DNA could over-represent highly expressing activated cells, although activation and CD3 levels did not differ between groups. Naive, central memory and regulatory TCRB repertoires appeared to be more alike among patients than among healthy donors. At VDJ recombination sites, patients with type 1 diabetes made fewer insertions and deleted more nucleotides, a pattern implying thymic rearrangement abnormalities. A moderate but significant shortening of TCRB CDR3 length was observed in type 1 diabetes patients in all four CD4+ subsets. Because small numbers of individuals were included in the HLA sub-analyses, any influence of HLA type on TCRB rearrangement was left unresolved. PCR might favor shorter templates, but patient and control samples were amplified and corrected together, so any skew would affect both groups equally.

From each donor, a single peripheral blood sample of about 100 mL on average was drawn into heparinised tubes. Naive, central memory, regulatory and stem cell-like memory CD4+ T cells were sorted on a BD FACSAria II using a panel including CD45RO, CCR7, CD25, CD127, CD95 and CD27. Purity was above 95% for every sorted population. PBMCs were separated immediately by Lymphoprep density gradient centrifugation and were stained directly, without being cultured. So that batch effects would be minimized, each experiment stained and sorted samples in pairs, pairing one healthy donor with one patient. The entire isolated RNA was reverse transcribed using the High Capacity cDNA Reverse Transcription Kit, and thus expressed TCRB transcripts were sequenced. Naive, central memory and regulatory T cell samples underwent deep immunoSEQ sequencing, averaging roughly 3.4 million total reads per sample. Sorted cells were lysed in RLT buffer and RNA was extracted with DNase-treated RNeasy Micro or Mini kits, depending on cell number. Each cell subset was processed on its own to prevent cross-contamination, while patient and healthy donor samples were processed together. The immunoSEQ multiplex PCR was used to amplify TCRB sequences from cDNA, generating 87-bp fragments that spanned the CDR3 region. Amplicons were sequenced on the Illumina HiSeq platform. From the authors' description of their analysis: Synthetic template baselines were used to correct PCR bias computationally, reads within Hamming distance 2 were collapsed together, and singletons that could not be merged were discarded. Reads were aligned to IMGT to assign V, D and J genes, CDR3 length, and insertions or deletions at six rearrangement sites. Within each subset, clonotype counts were normalized to the number of sorted cells before true diversity and Gini coefficients were calculated with the tcR R package. Repertoire sharing was quantified using the overlap coefficient calculated on TCRB nucleotide sequences. Out-of-frame TCRB sequences from naive cells were analyzed as a proxy for the pre-selection repertoire. What TCRdb holds here is the immuneACCESS table cut down to in-frame rearrangements. Part of the clones is not present; checked against another copy, under half of the missing clones reflect an unresolved V gene, and the others are unexplained. V, J and clone size were drawn from that table, and D and trimming were deduced from the DNA. The table for this sample lists fewer than 550,000 clones; roughly 10% of them were counted only once. The ten top clones hold about 0.045% of the sample.

The sequence joins TRBV19 to TRBJ2-5; the D gene lacks a confident call. Sequenced sample: naive CD4+ T cells from blood. The sample's cell subset or site label is to be understood as: true naive CD4+ T cells. This TCR was recovered from a woman aged 18-30 years in good health. This receptor carries the CDR3 CASKSDEETQYF. Read as DNA, the sequence is TGTGCCAGTAAGTCGGATGAAGAGACCCAGTACTTC.